This TCR beta chain was observed in a study of CD8 T cells in Susac syndrome. CDR3 length: 12 residues. V was trimmed by 5 bases and J by 3 bases, leaving 6 bases between them. CDR1 and CDR2 (germline): SGHVS, FQNEAQ. About 0.45 to 1 ug RNA was reverse transcribed with random hexamers. An immunoSEQ multiplex PCR amplified TCR beta CDR3 over 54 Vbeta and 13 Jbeta. TCRdb independently ran MiXCR on the immunoSEQ multiplex PCR reads; one entry per CDR3 protein. The repertoire consists of more than 70,000 distinct CDR3 sequences, with more than 85% occurring once and the leading ten covering under 0.6%. The study used treatment-naive patients who had stable or active relapsing-remitting disease as multiple sclerosis controls. This clonotype has only one observation.

This receptor was identified in a human donor with multiple sclerosis. Input material: CD8+ T cells from PBMCs. V usage is TRBV7-8 and J usage is TRBJ2-3; D not certain. The CDR3 coding sequence is TGTGCCAGCAGCCTCTGGACAGATACGCAGTATTTT. Protein: CASSLWTDTQYF.